The clone carrying this T cell receptor beta chain was observed a few times. The data were taken from a study of T cells in localized non-small cell lung cancer. V was cut by 4 bases and J by 5 bases, with 12 bases left in between. This CDR3 comprises 13 residues. Per germline, CDR1 SGHDT and CDR2 YYEEEE. The table came from immunoSEQ multiplex PCR; TCRdb's copy has only in-frame clones and leaves some out. The sample holds tens of thousands of clones, approximately 83% seen once. This sequence was found in a man aged 35 to 69 with stage I lung adenocarcinoma. This specimen consisted of peripheral blood, obtained before any cancer treatment. V usage is TRBV5-6 and J usage is TRBJ1-2; D is perhaps TRBD1 (6 bases). CDR3 residues: CASSLRDTYGYTF. CDR3 DNA sequence: TGTGCCAGCAGCCTCCGGGACACTTATGGCTACACCTTC. Full variable domain (rest looked up from reference TRBV5-6 and TRBJ1-2): DAGVTQSPTHLIKTRGQQVTLRCSPKSGHDTVSWYQQALGQGPQFIFQYYEEEERQRGNFPDRFSGHQFPNYSSELNVNALLLGDSALYLCASSLRDTYGYTFGSGTRLTVV.